These T cell receptor beta chains were read from a single sample in a study of T cells in Graves' hyperthyroidism and ophthalmopathy. A single record per CDR3 protein comes from TCRdb applying MiXCR to the multiplex PCR reads. The sample lists 690,000 or so distinct CDR3 sequences; around 20% were seen once. Specimen: blood. The receptors originated from a woman between 50 and 59 years old with Graves' hyperthyroidism that later progressed to Graves' ophthalmopathy. CDR3s leave out the opening cysteine and the closing phenylalanine or tryptophan.

CDR3: ASSQIENNSPLH
V: TRBV7-6

CDR3: ASSVGVRQGEQY
V: TRBV9

CDR3: ASSGTTASTDTQY
V: TRBV19

CDR3: SVGPTGTGLGEQY
V: TRBV29-1

CDR3: ASSQDTGGGNEQF
V: TRBV7-2

CDR3: ATSESRLGGGETQY
V: TRBV12-3/TRBV12-4

CDR3: SARDERSGGASYNEQF
V: TRBV20-1

CDR3: SARGRAVYEQY
V: TRBV20-1

CDR3: ASSQPEGGGEEKLF
V: TRBV3-1

CDR3: ASSLGLDIGELF
V: TRBV5-1

CDR3: ASSFLVVSNQPQH
V: TRBV28

CDR3: ASSTRTGAEAF
V: TRBV7-2

CDR3: AWSPLGGPTIMAQH
V: TRBV30

CDR3: ASSHSPEGIQY
V: TRBV7-3

CDR3: ASRERGQGLTEAF
V: TRBV5-6

CDR3: ASSQVDRYEQY
V: TRBV4-1